This T cell receptor beta chain came from a study of T cell responses to AZD1222 COVID-19 vaccine. Study results and limitations: Once two AZD1222 doses were given, Spike-specific TCR breadth and depth went up.

Repertoires were generated with immunoSEQ multiplex PCR, while TCRdb's copy carries only in-frame clones and drops some. The profile covers roughly 120,000 clones, with around 89% appearing a single time and about 4% taken by the ten largest. This clone was seen more than once but under ten times. Its matching antigen is unknown. The study pooled second doses at about 4 or about 12 weeks. This CDR3 comprises 18 residues. Per germline, CDR1 PRHDT and CDR2 FYEKMQ (reference sequence). Losses at the gene ends were 8 bases for V and 1 base for J; bases not matched to a gene: 10. The chain is built from TRBV13 and TRBJ2-4; 14 nucleotides line up with TRBD2. The material sequenced was peripheral blood, taken 28 days after the second AZD1222 dose. This receptor was identified in an adult who received the AZD1222 COVID-19 vaccine. This chain's CDR3 is CASRAGTSGRWAKNIQYF. Written as DNA, the CDR3 is TGTGCCAGCCGAGCCGGGACTAGCGGGAGATGGGCCAAAAACATTCAGTACTTC.